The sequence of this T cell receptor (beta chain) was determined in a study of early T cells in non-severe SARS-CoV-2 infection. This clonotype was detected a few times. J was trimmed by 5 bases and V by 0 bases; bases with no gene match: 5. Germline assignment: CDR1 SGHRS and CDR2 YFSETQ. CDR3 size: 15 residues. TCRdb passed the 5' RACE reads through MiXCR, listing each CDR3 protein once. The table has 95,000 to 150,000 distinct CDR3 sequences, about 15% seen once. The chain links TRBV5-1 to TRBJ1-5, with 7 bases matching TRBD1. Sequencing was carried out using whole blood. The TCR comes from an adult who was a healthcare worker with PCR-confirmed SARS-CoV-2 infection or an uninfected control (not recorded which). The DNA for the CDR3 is TGCGCCAGCAGCTTGGCGGGACAGAGTGATCAGCCCCAGCATTTT. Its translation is CASSLAGQSDQPQHF.